These 10 T cell receptor beta chains originate from one sample sequenced in a study of control samples from healthy donors and cancer patients (dated by TCRdb to 2020 to 2021). The library relied on the immunoSEQ multiplex PCR assay. TCRdb's version of the immuneACCESS table is confined to in-frame rearrangements and falls short of the full clone set. An unresolved V gene accounts for under half of the shortfall where checked; the remainder is of unknown origin. The sample table holds 100,000 or so clones, of which 79% were seen once. The ten biggest clones cover more than 9% of the sample. Sample: blood. These receptors all come from a woman aged 25 to 45 in good health.

The chain links TRBV6-1 to TRBJ1-2, with D unresolved. The CDR3 is made up of 12 amino acids. Per the germline V gene, CDR1 is MNHNS and CDR2 is SASEGT. The ends were cut back, 2 bases at V and 3 bases at J, with 4 bases in the middle. CDR3 in amino acids: CASSERDYGYTF. The CDR3 DNA is TGTGCCAGCAGTGAAAGGGACTATGGCTACACCTTC.

The J gene is TRBJ2-1, the V gene TRBV11-2; the match to TRBD1 covers 9 bases. The CDR3 length is 14 residues. Trimming at V came to 5 bases and at J to 3 bases, leaving 2 bases not matched to a gene. Germline CDR1 SGHAT, CDR2 FQNNGV. CDR3 residues: CASSGTGSYNEQFF. The CDR3 nucleotides are TGTGCCAGCAGCGGGACAGGGAGCTACAATGAGCAGTTCTTC.

This rearrangement joins TRBV9 to TRBJ2-4; the D call may be TRBD1 or TRBD2 (5 bases each). V was clipped by 0 bases and J by 6 bases, with 19 bases between them. The length of the CDR3 is 17 residues. Germline V gene sequence: CDR1 SGDLS, CDR2 YYNGEE. This CDR3 is CASSVDDPGPRGNIQYF. The DNA for the CDR3 is TGTGCCAGCAGCGTAGATGATCCGGGGCCCCGGGGAAACATTCAGTACTTC.

The rearrangement uses TRBV6-2 or TRBV6-3 and TRBJ2-5, with 10 bases identical to TRBD2. Germline V gives CDR1 MNHEY, CDR2 SVGEGT. The CDR3 loop spans 14 amino acids. The trim removed 6 bases at V and 4 bases at J, leaving 5 bases unmatched. This CDR3 is CASSLGLAVETQYF. The CDR3 DNA is TGTGCCAGCAGCCTCGGACTAGCGGTAGAGACCCAGTACTTC.

The J gene is TRBJ1-3, the V gene TRBV12-5, with 11 positions matching TRBD1. CDR1 is LGHNT and CDR2 is FRNRAP in the germline V gene. CDR3 length equals 18 residues. V lost 3 bases, J lost 2 bases, and 9 bases stayed unmatched. In DNA, the CDR3 is TGTGCTAGTGGTTTTTATGCGGGACAGGGGGTTACTGGAAACACCATATATTTT. Translation gives CASGFYAGQGVTGNTIYF.

This clone was seen only a few times. The chain joins TRBV20-1 to TRBJ1-5, with D unresolved. Germline V gene lookup returns CDR1 DFQATT and CDR2 SNEGSKA (reference sequence). CDR3 length equals 12 residues. V dropped 3 bases and J dropped 9 bases, with 12 bases sitting between them. CDR3 in amino acids: CSASGDFGPQHF. CDR3 nucleotides: TGCAGTGCTAGTGGAGATTTTGGGCCCCAGCATTTT.

The V call is TRBV7-2, the J call TRBJ2-5, with TRBD2 identical over 12 bases. Trimming removed 6 bases from V and 5 bases from J; junction bases left unmatched: 7. The CDR3 covers 15 residues. CDR1 and CDR2 from the germline V gene are SGHTA and FQGNSA. The CDR3 protein is CASSSSGGVGETQYF. CDR3 DNA: TGTGCCAGCAGTTCTAGCGGGGGGGTCGGGGAGACCCAGTACTTC.

In this sample, this clone turned up a few times. This rearrangement joins TRBV30 to TRBJ2-1; 7 positions match TRBD1. Germline V gene data show CDR1 as GTSNPN and CDR2 as SVGIG (reference sequence). The CDR3 loop spans 16 amino acids. Trimming removed 4 bases from V and 0 bases from J; junction bases left unmatched: 9. The CDR3 coding sequence is TGTGCCTGGACCCCGAGAGGGGGCTTCTCCTACAATGAGCAGTTCTTC. Amino acid sequence: CAWTPRGGFSYNEQFF. Based on the CDR3 plus reference TRBV30 and TRBJ2-1, the full variable domain is SQTIHQWPATLVQPVGSPLSLECTVEGTSNPNLYWYRQAAGRGLQLLFYSVGIGQISSEVPQNLSASRPQDRQFILSSKKLLLSDSGFYLCAWTPRGGFSYNEQFFGPGTRLTVL.

V and J are TRBV6-2 or TRBV6-3 and TRBJ1-2; no firm D call. Germline CDR1 is MNHEY and CDR2 is SVGEGT. Deletions cut 2 bases from V and 3 bases from J, with 10 bases between. The CDR3 totals 14 residues. CDR3 sequence: CASSYGSPHYGYTF. The CDR3 region has the DNA TGTGCCAGCAGTTACGGCAGCCCTCACTATGGCTACACCTTC.

The CDR3 coding sequence is TGTGCCATCAGTGAGTCGACGGGTCCCACTTATAATTCACCCCTCCACTTT. Translated, it gives CAISESTGPTYNSPLHF. This chain uses TRBV10-3 with TRBJ1-6, with D uncertain. Trimming shortened V by 0 bases and J by 4 bases, and 13 bases separated the two germline ends. The CDR3 is made up of 17 amino acids. Germline lookup yields CDR1 ENHRY and CDR2 SYGVKD.